The clone carrying this T cell receptor (beta chain) was seen many times. This sample stems from a study of T cells in Graves' hyperthyroidism and ophthalmopathy. Amplification yielded TCR beta CDR3 regions, with RNA transcripts as the source. When the TCR CDR3 underwent first-round RT-PCR, the HTBI primer set was used. One entry per CDR3 protein results from TCRdb running MiXCR on the multiplex PCR reads. Seen here are about 500,000 distinct CDR3 sequences, about 16% observed once, and the top ten hold about 29%. The CDR3 length is 14 residues. V lost 5 bases and J lost 6, with 17 bases in between. The germline V gene encodes CDR1 PRHDT and CDR2 FYEKMQ (reference sequence).

What was sequenced was blood. The receptor comes from a woman between 25 and 40 years old with Graves' ophthalmopathy. The V gene is TRBV13, the J gene TRBJ2-7; TRBD2 might be the D (6 bases). CDR3 loop: CASSPRGGIGEQYF. CDR3 sequence (DNA): TGTGCCAGCAGCCCCCGGGGCGGGATAGGCGAGCAGTACTTC.